The 32 T cell receptor beta chains below come from one sample, sequenced in a study of OX40 agonist ivuxolimab in advanced cancers. Libraries were prepared by immunoSEQ multiplex PCR; TCRdb keeps only in-frame clonotypes and omits some of them. The table includes around 19,000 clones, about 90% detected once. Sequenced material: CD4+ or CD8+ T cells sorted from blood, taken in a trial of the OX40 agonist ivuxolimab. These receptors all stem from an adult with an advanced solid tumor such as melanoma, head and neck, liver or kidney cancer.

J is TRBJ2-7 and V is TRBV10-3; TRBD1 might be the D (6 bases). The CDR3 is 14 amino acids. Deletions cut 6 bases from V and 1 base from J, with 13 bases between. The V gene's germline CDR1 is ENHRY and CDR2 SYGVKD. This chain's CDR3 is CAISSPGHSYEQYF. The CDR3 region has the DNA TGTGCCATCAGCTCTCCGGGACATTCCTACGAGCAGTACTTC.

V is TRBV9 and J is TRBJ1-6; tentatively, D is TRBD1 (6 bases). V lost 2 bases, J lost 4 bases, and 16 bases lay in between. Germline CDR1 reads SGDLS; CDR2 reads YYNGEE. This CDR3 has 17 residues. The CDR3 region has the DNA TGTGCCAGCAGCGTCCACAGGGTACCTTGGTATAATTCACCCCTCCACTTT. Translated: CASSVHRVPWYNSPLHF.

J is TRBJ1-5 and V is TRBV27; D is undetermined. This CDR3 is 13 amino acids long. CDR1 is MNHEY, CDR2 SMNVEV, per germline (reference sequence). The V end was cut by 3 bases, the J end by 5 bases, with 8 bases between. CDR3: CASSFGPYQPQHF. CDR3 DNA: TGTGCCAGCAGTTTTGGGCCGTATCAGCCCCAGCATTTT.

This clone was seen a single time. The rearrangement links TRBV4-1 to TRBJ2-7; D may correspond to TRBD1 or TRBD2 (7 bases each). Trimming took 5 bases from V and 3 from J, leaving 17 bases between them. CDR3 length: 15 residues. Germline V gene lookup returns CDR1 MGHRA and CDR2 YSYEKL. CDR3 protein: CASSSRGDSYYEQYF. DNA for the CDR3: TGCGCCAGCAGCTCCCGGGGGGACAGTTACTACGAGCAGTACTTC.

This clone was recorded only once. The rearrangement joins TRBV27 to TRBJ2-1; 11 bases agree with TRBD2. From germline, CDR1 is MNHEY and CDR2 SMNVEV (reference sequence). V was pared by 2 bases and J by 7 bases, with 4 bases of the junction left unmatched. The CDR3 sequence is 15 residues long. The CDR3 is CASSLTGLAANEQFF. The CDR3 DNA is TGTGCCAGCAGTTTAACGGGACTAGCGGCTAATGAGCAGTTCTTC.

As DNA, the CDR3 is TGTGCCAGCAGTTACTCGCGACAGGGGGCCCTTAATGAGCAGTTCTTC. Translation: CASSYSRQGALNEQFF. This sequence joins TRBV6-5 and TRBJ2-1; 10 positions agree with TRBD1. The CDR3 length is 16 residues. V shed 0 bases and J 7 bases; nucleotides not matched to a gene: 6. Per germline, CDR1 MNHEY and CDR2 SVGAGI.

J is TRBJ1-1 and V is TRBV19, with D possibly matching TRBD1 (6 bases). The V end was cut by 7 bases, the J end by 0 bases, with 12 bases between. CDR1 and CDR2 (germline): LNHDA, SQIVND (reference sequence). CDR3 length: 14 amino acids. CDR3 sequence (DNA): TGTGCCAGTACCATAGGGGGGGTGAACACTGAAGCTTTCTTT. This sequence encodes CASTIGGVNTEAFF.

V usage is TRBV9 and J usage is TRBJ2-5; D might be TRBD1 or TRBD2, each matching 5 bases. The V and J ends lost 0 bases and 6 bases respectively, with 15 bases between them. The CDR3 covers 15 residues. Germline CDR1 SGDLS, CDR2 YYNGEE. The CDR3 is CASSVGGGGKKTQYF. The CDR3 nucleotides read TGTGCCAGCAGCGTAGGAGGTGGGGGAAAGAAGACCCAGTACTTC.

In this sample, this clone turned up once. CDR3 sequence (DNA): TGTGCCAGCAGTGAAGCGCACAATAGGTGGGTGATCTATGGCTACACCTTC. It translates to CASSEAHNRWVIYGYTF. The chain recombines TRBV6-1 with TRBJ1-2; no clear D. The CDR3 is made up of 17 amino acids. V was cut by 0 bases and J by 4 bases, with 18 bases left in between. The germline CDR1 and CDR2 sequences are MNHNS and SASEGT.

This chain uses TRBV5-1 with TRBJ1-1; 7 nucleotides line up with TRBD1. Germline loops: CDR1 SGHRS, CDR2 YFSETQ. CDR3 length equals 15 residues. The trim removed 4 bases at V and 0 bases at J, leaving 6 bases unmatched. Here the CDR3 DNA reads TGCGCCAGCAGCCCTGGGACAGCCATGAACACTGAAGCTTTCTTT. Translation: CASSPGTAMNTEAFF.

In this sample, this clone turned up once. The genes are TRBV13 and TRBJ2-3; D remains unclear. The CDR3 has 14 residues. Trimming removed 5 bases from V and 1 base from J, with 10 bases in between. The V gene's germline CDR1 is PRHDT and CDR2 FYEKMQ (reference sequence). The CDR3 here is CASSQDQGTDTQYF. CDR3 nucleotide sequence: TGTGCCAGCAGCCAGGACCAGGGCACAGATACGCAGTATTTT.

The rearrangement joins TRBV2 to TRBJ1-1; D is possibly TRBD1 (6 bases). V was clipped by 9 bases and J by 8 bases, with 19 bases between them. CDR3 length: 13 amino acids. Germline CDR1 is SNHLY and CDR2 is FYNNEI. The CDR3 DNA reads as TGTGCCAGGTCCGGGGGGCTGAAGACAGAAGCTTTCTTT. This gives the protein CARSGGLKTEAFF.

The V call is TRBV9, the J call TRBJ2-1, with D hard to call. V shed 0 bases and J shed 8 bases, with 12 bases lying between them. The V gene's germline CDR1 is SGDLS and CDR2 YYNGEE. This CDR3 region has 14 residues. The CDR3 here is CASSVAVPSDEQFF. The CDR3 DNA is TGTGCCAGCAGCGTAGCTGTTCCCTCCGATGAGCAGTTCTTC.

V gene TRBV6-5 combines with J gene TRBJ2-5; 10 positions agree with TRBD2. CDR1 MNHEY and CDR2 SVGAGI come from the germline V gene. The CDR3 sequence is 13 residues long. V shed 8 bases and J 1 base; nucleotides not matched to a gene: 1. Here the CDR3 reads CASRTSGQETQYF. DNA for the CDR3: TGTGCCAGCCGGACTAGCGGCCAAGAGACCCAGTACTTC.

The chain has TRBV5-1 and TRBJ1-2, with TRBD1 identical over 7 bases. Germline loops: CDR1 SGHRS, CDR2 YFSETQ. With V trimmed by 4 bases and J by 4 bases, 4 bases remained unmatched. The length of the CDR3 is 13 residues. CDR3 sequence (DNA): TGCGCCAGCAGCCAGGACAGGCCCTATGGCTACACCTTC. This sequence encodes CASSQDRPYGYTF.

The rearrangement uses TRBV5-5 and TRBJ2-7, with D hard to call. Looked up from germline, CDR1 is SGHKS and CDR2 is YYEKEE (reference sequence). V dropped 2 bases and J dropped 8 bases, with 8 bases sitting between them. The CDR3 has 11 amino acids. The CDR3 nucleotides read TGTGCCAGCAGCTTACCTACGAAGCAGTACTTC. Encoded protein: CASSLPTKQYF. The full variable domain, in which reference TRBV5-5 and TRBJ2-7 provide the parts outside the CDR3, is DAGVTQSPTHLIKTRGQQVTLRCSPISGHKSVSWYQQVLGQGPQFIFQYYEKEERGRGNFPDRFSARQFPNYSSELNVNALLLGDSALYLCASSLPTKQYFGPGTRLTVT.

Here the CDR3 DNA reads TGTGCCAGCAGTGACCAAAGCTCCTACGAGCAGTACTTC. It translates to CASSDQSSYEQYF. The chain is built from TRBV6-5 and TRBJ2-7; D is undetermined. Germline CDR1 reads MNHEY; CDR2 reads SVGAGI. This CDR3 is 13 amino acids long. Trimming removed 5 bases at V and 0 bases at J, with 8 bases between.

This rearrangement joins TRBV19 to TRBJ2-1, with TRBD2 identical over 10 bases. Trimming at V came to 8 bases and at J to 10 bases, leaving 8 bases not matched to a gene. The V gene's germline CDR1 is LNHDA and CDR2 SQIVND (reference sequence). This CDR3 contains 13 residues. Here the CDR3 reads CASSPGTSAEQFF. The CDR3 region has the DNA TGTGCCAGTTCTCCCGGGACTAGCGCGGAGCAGTTCTTC.

The V gene is TRBV27, the J gene TRBJ1-5; D ambiguous. The V gene's germline CDR1 is MNHEY and CDR2 SMNVEV (reference sequence). The CDR3 runs to 13 residues. The V gene lost 2 bases and the J gene lost 4 bases, with 6 bases spanning the gap. The chain's CDR3 is CASSLGLNQPQHF. CDR3 nucleotides: TGTGCCAGCAGTTTAGGCCTGAATCAGCCCCAGCATTTT.

The J gene is TRBJ2-5, the V gene TRBV28, with unresolved D. This CDR3 region has 14 residues. CDR1 is MDHEN, CDR2 SYDVKM, per germline. V dropped 6 bases and J dropped 1 base, with 12 bases sitting between them. DNA of the CDR3: TGTGCCAGCAGAGGAACAGAGCGCCAAGAGACCCAGTACTTC. Translating it yields CASRGTERQETQYF.

The gene calls are TRBV13 and TRBJ2-7; 8 positions match TRBD2. CDR3 size: 15 residues. Per the germline V gene, CDR1 is PRHDT and CDR2 is FYEKMQ (reference sequence). After removal of 1 base from V and 7 bases from J, the junction contained 9 bases not matched to a gene. The CDR3 here is CASSLEAGGLFEQYF. CDR3 DNA: TGTGCCAGCAGCTTAGAGGCGGGGGGCCTTTTTGAGCAGTACTTC.

The chain recombines TRBV5-1 with TRBJ1-1, with TRBD1 matching over 7 bases. The CDR3 runs to 12 residues. The V gene end was trimmed by 5 bases and the J gene end by 6 bases; junction bases not matched to a gene: 4. CDR1 and CDR2 (germline): SGHRS, YFSETQ. The CDR3 DNA follows: TGCGCCAGCAGATATACAGGGGCTGAAGCTTTCTTT. Translated, it gives CASRYTGAEAFF.

This clone came up once. This chain joins TRBV6-4 and TRBJ2-3; 7 bases align to TRBD2. V was clipped by 0 bases and J by 6 bases; unmatched bases: 3. The CDR3 runs to 14 residues. CDR1 is MRHNA and CDR2 is SNTAGT in the germline V gene. The CDR3 here is CASSDSGGSDTQYF. The CDR3, as DNA: TGTGCCAGCAGTGACTCGGGGGGGTCCGATACGCAGTATTTT.

This clone was seen only a few times. The CDR3 region has the DNA TGCAGCGTTGAAGAATCCCGGCGGGGCTTCTATGGCTACACCTTC. It encodes CSVEESRRGFYGYTF. V usage is TRBV29-1 and J usage is TRBJ1-2, with a weak D call TRBD1 (5 bases). The CDR3 extends over 15 amino acids. Germline CDR1 and CDR2: SQVTM and ANQGSEA. The ends were cut back, 0 bases at V and 4 bases at J, with 15 bases in the middle.

The V and J genes are TRBV27 and TRBJ2-7; D call uncertain. The CDR3 runs to 12 residues. Germline V CDR1 and CDR2: MNHEY, SMNVEV (reference sequence). The germline V and J ends were trimmed by 5 bases and 3 bases, with 8 bases remaining between them. The CDR3 DNA sequence: TGTGCCAGCAGTCAAAATTACTACGAGCAGTACTTC. Protein sequence: CASSQNYYEQYF.

The chain uses TRBV9 and TRBJ2-2; TRBD2 matches at 9 bases. CDR3 length: 20 residues. J lost 6 bases, V lost 6 bases, and 24 bases had no gene match. The V gene's germline CDR1 is SGDLS and CDR2 YYNGEE. The CDR3 coding sequence is TGTGCCAGCACTGGCGGGGGGGCCAAAGTGGATGAGGTCAAATCCGGGGAGCTGTTTTTT. It is translated as CASTGGGAKVDEVKSGELFF.

This clone was detected a few times. The chain recombines TRBV7-8 with TRBJ2-7; D call uncertain. The germline V gene has CDR1 SGHVS and CDR2 FQNEAQ. With 0 bases removed from V and 3 bases from J, the gap between germline ends came to 12 bases. This CDR3 comprises 15 residues. The CDR3 sequence: CASSLAGRPNYEQYF. The CDR3 nucleotides are TGTGCCAGCAGCTTAGCCGGCAGACCCAACTACGAGCAGTACTTC.

A note on this clone: At one of its ends the junction is not consistent with the germline gene, which may arise from a read error. V is TRBV6-9 and J is TRBJ2-1; D is uncertain. Germline CDR1 is MNHGY and CDR2 is SVAAGI. The CDR3 is 12 amino acids. CDR3: CASSENSNEQFF. CDR3 coding DNA: TGCGCCAGCAGTGAAAATTCGAATGAGCAGTTCTTC.

V and J are TRBV11-1 and TRBJ1-1, with 8 bases identical to TRBD1. The CDR3 runs 16 residues. Germline CDR1 is SGHAT and CDR2 is FQDESV (reference sequence). Trimming cost V 6 bases and J 1 base; bases outside gene matches: 10. CDR3 protein: CASSHDRGVRNTEAFF. The CDR3 DNA sequence: TGTGCCAGCAGTCATGACAGGGGCGTAAGGAACACTGAAGCTTTCTTT.

The chain combines TRBV5-1 with TRBJ2-2; D not certain. The V gene lost 2 bases and the J gene lost 4 bases, with 9 bases spanning the gap. The CDR3 is made up of 14 amino acids. Per the germline V gene, CDR1 is SGHRS and CDR2 is YFSETQ. The CDR3 DNA reads TGCGCCAGCAGCTTATACAGAACCACCGGGGAGCTGTTTTTT. This codes for CASSLYRTTGELFF.

The chain uses TRBV9 and TRBJ1-2; weak D call: TRBD1 (6 bases). The CDR3 is 15 residues long. Germline V gene lookup returns CDR1 SGDLS and CDR2 YYNGEE. The V gene lost 3 bases and the J gene lost 3 bases, with 15 bases spanning the gap. In DNA, the CDR3 is TGTGCCAGCAGCGAGACAAGGGGGACTGACTATGGCTACACCTTC. This translates into CASSETRGTDYGYTF.

This sequence joins TRBV11-3 and TRBJ2-7; no clear D gene. Germline V gene data show CDR1 as SGHNT and CDR2 as YENEEA. The CDR3 sequence is 13 residues long. V was pared by 2 bases and J by 2 bases, with 7 bases between. The DNA for the CDR3 is TGTGCCAGCAGCTTAACAGACGCCTACGAGCAGTACTTC. It encodes CASSLTDAYEQYF.